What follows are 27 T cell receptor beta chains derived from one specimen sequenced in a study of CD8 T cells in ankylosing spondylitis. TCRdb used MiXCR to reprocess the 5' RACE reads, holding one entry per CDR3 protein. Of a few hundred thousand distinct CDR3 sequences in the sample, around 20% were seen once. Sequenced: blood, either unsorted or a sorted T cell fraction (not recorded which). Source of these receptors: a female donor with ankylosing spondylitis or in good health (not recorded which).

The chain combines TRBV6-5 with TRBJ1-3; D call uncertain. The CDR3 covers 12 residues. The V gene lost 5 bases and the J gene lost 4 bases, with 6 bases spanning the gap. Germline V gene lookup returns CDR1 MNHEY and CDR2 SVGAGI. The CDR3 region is CASSQRGNTIYF. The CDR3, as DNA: TGTGCCAGCAGTCAACGGGGAAACACCATATATTTT.

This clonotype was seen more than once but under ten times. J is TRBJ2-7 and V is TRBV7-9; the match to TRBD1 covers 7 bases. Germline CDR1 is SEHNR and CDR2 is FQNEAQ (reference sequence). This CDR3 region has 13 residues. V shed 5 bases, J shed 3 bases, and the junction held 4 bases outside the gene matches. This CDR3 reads CASSADRDYEQYF. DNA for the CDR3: TGTGCCAGCAGCGCCGACAGGGACTACGAGCAGTACTTC.

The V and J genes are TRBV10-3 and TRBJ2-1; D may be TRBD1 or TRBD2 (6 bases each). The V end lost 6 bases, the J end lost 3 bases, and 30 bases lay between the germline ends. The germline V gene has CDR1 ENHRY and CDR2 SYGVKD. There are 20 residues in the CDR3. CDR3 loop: CAISPIPGLERGGYYNEQFF. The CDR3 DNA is TGTGCCATCAGCCCGATACCGGGACTCGAAAGAGGGGGTTACTACAATGAGCAGTTCTTC.

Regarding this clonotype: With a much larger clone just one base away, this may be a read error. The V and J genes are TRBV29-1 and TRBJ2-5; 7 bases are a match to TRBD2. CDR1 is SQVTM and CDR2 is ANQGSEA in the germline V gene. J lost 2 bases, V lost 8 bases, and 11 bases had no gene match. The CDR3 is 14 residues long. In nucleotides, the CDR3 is TGCAGCTTTCAGGGCGGGAGAGGGCAAGAGACCCAGTACTTC. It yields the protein CSFQGGRGQETQYF.

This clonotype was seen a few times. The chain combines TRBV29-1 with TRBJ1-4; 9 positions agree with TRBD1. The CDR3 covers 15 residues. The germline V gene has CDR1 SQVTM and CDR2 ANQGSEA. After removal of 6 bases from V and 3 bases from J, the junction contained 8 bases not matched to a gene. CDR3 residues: CSVKGDRESNEKLFF. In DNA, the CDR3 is TGCAGCGTGAAGGGGGACAGGGAGTCTAATGAAAAACTGTTTTTT.

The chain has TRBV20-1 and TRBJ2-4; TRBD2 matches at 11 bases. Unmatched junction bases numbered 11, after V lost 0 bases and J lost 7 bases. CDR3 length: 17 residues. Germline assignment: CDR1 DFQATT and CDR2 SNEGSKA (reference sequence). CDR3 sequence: CSARDRASGRISNIQYF. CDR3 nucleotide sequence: TGCAGTGCTAGAGATAGGGCTAGCGGGAGGATCAGCAACATTCAGTACTTC.

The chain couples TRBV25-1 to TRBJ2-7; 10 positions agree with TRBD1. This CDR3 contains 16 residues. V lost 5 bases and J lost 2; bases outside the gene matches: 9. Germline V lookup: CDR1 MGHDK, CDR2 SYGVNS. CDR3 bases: TGTGCCAGCAGTCCCTCTGGGGGGACAGGGGCCTACGAGCAGTACTTC. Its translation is CASSPSGGTGAYEQYF.

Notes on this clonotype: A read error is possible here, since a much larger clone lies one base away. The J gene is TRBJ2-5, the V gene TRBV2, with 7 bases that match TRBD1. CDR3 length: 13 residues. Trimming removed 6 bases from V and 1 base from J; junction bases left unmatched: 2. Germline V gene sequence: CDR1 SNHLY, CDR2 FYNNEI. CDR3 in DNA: TGTGCCAGCAGCGGGGACAGCCAAGAGACCCAGTACTTC. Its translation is CASSGDSQETQYF.

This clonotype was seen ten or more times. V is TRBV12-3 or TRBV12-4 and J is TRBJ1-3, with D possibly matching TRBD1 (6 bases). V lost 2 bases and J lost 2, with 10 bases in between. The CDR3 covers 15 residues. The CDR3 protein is CASSLQGRPGNTIYF. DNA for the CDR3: TGTGCCAGCAGTTTACAGGGGAGGCCTGGAAACACCATATATTTT.

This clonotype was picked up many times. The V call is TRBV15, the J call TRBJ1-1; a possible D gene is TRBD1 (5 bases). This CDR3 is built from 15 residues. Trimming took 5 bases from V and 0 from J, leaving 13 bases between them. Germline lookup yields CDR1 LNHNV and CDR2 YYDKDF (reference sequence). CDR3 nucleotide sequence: TGTGCCACCAGCGGTTTGACAGTGATGAACACTGAAGCTTTCTTT. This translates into CATSGLTVMNTEAFF.

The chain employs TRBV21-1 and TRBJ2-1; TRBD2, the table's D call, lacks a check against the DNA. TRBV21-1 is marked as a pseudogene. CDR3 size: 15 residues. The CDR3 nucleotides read TGTGCCAGCGGGGGCCTACAGCGGGAGTTGAATGAGCAGTTCTTC. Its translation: CASGGLQRELNEQFF.

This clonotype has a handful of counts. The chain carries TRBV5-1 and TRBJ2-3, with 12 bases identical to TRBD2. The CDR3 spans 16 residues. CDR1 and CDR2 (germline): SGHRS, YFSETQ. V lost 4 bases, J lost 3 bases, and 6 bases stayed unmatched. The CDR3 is CASSPETSGGTDTQYF. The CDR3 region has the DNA TGCGCCAGCAGCCCCGAGACTAGCGGGGGAACAGATACGCAGTATTTT.

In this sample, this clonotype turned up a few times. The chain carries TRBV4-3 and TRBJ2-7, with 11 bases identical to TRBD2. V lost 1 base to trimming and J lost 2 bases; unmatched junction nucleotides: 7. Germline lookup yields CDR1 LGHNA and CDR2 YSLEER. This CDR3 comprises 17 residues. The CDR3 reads CASSQGLTSGATYEQYF. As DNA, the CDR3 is TGCGCCAGCAGCCAAGGATTGACTAGCGGGGCTACCTACGAGCAGTACTTC.

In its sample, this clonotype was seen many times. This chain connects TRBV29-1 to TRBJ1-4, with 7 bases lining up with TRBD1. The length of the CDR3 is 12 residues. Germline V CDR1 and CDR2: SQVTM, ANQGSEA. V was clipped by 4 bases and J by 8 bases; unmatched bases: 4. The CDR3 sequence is CSVVGTEEKLFF. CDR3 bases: TGCAGCGTTGTCGGGACAGAGGAAAAACTGTTTTTT.

In DNA form, the CDR3 reads TGTGCCAGCAGCTTAAGACCCTCTGACGGGCCGAACTCCTACGAGCAGTACTTC. It specifies CASSLRPSDGPNSYEQYF. The chain is built from TRBV11-2 and TRBJ2-7; unclear D gene. V lost 2 bases and J 0 bases, leaving 20 bases between the germline ends. The CDR3 contains 18 residues. Per germline, CDR1 SGHAT and CDR2 FQNNGV.

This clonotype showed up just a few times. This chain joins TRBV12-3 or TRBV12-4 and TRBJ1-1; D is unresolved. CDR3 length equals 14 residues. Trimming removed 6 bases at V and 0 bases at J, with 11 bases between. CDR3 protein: CASRVDGMNTEAFF. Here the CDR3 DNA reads TGTGCCAGCAGAGTGGACGGGATGAACACTGAAGCTTTCTTT.

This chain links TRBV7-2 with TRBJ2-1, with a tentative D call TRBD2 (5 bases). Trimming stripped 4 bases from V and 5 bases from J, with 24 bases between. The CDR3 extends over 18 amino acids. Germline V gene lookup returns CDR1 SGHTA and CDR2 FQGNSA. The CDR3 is CASSSRKIARGPNNEQFF. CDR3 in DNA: TGTGCCAGCAGCTCGCGCAAGATCGCTAGAGGGCCCAACAATGAGCAGTTCTTC.

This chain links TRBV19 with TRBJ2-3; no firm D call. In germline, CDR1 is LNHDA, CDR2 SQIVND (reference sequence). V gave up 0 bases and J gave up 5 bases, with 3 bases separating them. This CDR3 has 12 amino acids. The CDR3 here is CASSIDRDTQYF. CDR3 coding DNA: TGTGCCAGTAGTATAGATCGAGATACGCAGTATTTT.

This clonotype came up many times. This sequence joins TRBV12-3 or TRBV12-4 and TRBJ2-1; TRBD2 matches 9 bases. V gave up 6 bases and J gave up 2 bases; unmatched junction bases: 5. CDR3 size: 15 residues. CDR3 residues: CASRSSGVTYNEQFF. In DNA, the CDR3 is TGTGCCAGCAGATCTAGCGGGGTAACCTACAATGAGCAGTTCTTC.

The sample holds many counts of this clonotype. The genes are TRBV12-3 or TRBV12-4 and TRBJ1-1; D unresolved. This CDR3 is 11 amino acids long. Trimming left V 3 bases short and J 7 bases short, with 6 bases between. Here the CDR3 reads CASSFEVEAFF. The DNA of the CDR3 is TGTGCCAGCAGTTTTGAAGTTGAAGCTTTCTTT.

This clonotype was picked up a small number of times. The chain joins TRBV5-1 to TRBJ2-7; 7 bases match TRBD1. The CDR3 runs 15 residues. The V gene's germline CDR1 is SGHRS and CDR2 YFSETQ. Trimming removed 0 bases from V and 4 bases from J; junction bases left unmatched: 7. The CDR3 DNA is TGCGCCAGCAGCTTGGTCACAGGGGCCGGGTACGAGCAGTACTTC. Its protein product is CASSLVTGAGYEQYF.

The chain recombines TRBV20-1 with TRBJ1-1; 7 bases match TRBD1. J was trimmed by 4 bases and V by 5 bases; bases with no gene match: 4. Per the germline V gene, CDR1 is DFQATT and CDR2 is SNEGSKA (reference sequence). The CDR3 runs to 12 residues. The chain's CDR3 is CSAHKGATEAFF. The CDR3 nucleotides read TGCAGTGCTCACAAGGGGGCCACTGAAGCTTTCTTT.

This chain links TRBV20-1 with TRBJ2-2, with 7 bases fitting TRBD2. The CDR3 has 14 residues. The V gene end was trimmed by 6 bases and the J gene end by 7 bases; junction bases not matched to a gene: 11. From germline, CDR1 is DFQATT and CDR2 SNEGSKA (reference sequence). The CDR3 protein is CSAPLAAKGGELFF. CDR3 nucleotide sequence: TGCAGTGCCCCGCTAGCGGCCAAAGGCGGGGAGCTGTTTTTT.

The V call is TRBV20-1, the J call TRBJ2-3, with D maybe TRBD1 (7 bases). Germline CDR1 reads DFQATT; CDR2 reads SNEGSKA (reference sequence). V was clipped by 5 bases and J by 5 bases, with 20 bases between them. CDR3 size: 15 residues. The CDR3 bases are TGCAGTGCTCCCCCCCGGGCGGGGACAGTAGATACGCAGTATTTT. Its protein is CSAPPRAGTVDTQYF.

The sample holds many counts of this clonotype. The CDR3 here is CASSRREGPNEQFF. The CDR3 DNA follows: TGCGCCAGCAGCCGGCGGGAGGGCCCCAATGAGCAGTTCTTC. The chain is built from TRBV4-3 and TRBJ2-1, with 9 bases aligning to TRBD2. The CDR3 totals 14 residues. J lost 6 bases, V lost 4 bases, and 4 bases had no gene match. Per germline, CDR1 LGHNA and CDR2 YSLEER.

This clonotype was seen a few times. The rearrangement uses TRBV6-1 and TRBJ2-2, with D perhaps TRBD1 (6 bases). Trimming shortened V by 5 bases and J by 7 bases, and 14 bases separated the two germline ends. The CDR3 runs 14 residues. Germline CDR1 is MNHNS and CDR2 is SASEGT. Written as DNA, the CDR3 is TGTGCCAGCAGTACCCTAACAGGGCGCGGGGAGCTGTTTTTT. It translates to CASSTLTGRGELFF.

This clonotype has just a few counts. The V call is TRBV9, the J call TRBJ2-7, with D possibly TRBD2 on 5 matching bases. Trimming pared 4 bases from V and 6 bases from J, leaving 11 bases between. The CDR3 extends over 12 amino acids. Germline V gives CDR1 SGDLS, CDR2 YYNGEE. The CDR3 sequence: CASSPHRGEQYF. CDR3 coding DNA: TGTGCCAGCAGCCCCCACCGGGGCGAGCAGTACTTC.